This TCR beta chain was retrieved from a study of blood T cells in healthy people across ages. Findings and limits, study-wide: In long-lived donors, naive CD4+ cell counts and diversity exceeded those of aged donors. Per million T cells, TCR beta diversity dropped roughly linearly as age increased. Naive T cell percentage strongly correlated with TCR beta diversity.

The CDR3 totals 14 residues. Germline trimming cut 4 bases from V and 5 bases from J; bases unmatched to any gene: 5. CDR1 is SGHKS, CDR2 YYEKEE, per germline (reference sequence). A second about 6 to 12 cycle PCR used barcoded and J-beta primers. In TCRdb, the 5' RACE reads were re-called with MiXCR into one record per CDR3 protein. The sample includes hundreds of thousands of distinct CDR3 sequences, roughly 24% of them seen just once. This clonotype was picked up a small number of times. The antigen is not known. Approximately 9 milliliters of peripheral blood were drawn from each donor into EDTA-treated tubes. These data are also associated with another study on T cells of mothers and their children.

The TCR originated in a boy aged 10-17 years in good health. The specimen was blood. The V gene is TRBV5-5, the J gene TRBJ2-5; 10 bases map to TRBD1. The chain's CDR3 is CASSRDRGWETQYF. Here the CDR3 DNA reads TGTGCCAGCAGCAGGGACAGGGGCTGGGAGACCCAGTACTTC. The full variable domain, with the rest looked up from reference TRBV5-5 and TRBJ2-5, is DAGVTQSPTHLIKTRGQQVTLRCSPISGHKSVSWYQQVLGQGPQFIFQYYEKEERGRGNFPDRFSARQFPNYSSELNVNALLLGDSALYLCASSRDRGWETQYFGPGTRLLVL.